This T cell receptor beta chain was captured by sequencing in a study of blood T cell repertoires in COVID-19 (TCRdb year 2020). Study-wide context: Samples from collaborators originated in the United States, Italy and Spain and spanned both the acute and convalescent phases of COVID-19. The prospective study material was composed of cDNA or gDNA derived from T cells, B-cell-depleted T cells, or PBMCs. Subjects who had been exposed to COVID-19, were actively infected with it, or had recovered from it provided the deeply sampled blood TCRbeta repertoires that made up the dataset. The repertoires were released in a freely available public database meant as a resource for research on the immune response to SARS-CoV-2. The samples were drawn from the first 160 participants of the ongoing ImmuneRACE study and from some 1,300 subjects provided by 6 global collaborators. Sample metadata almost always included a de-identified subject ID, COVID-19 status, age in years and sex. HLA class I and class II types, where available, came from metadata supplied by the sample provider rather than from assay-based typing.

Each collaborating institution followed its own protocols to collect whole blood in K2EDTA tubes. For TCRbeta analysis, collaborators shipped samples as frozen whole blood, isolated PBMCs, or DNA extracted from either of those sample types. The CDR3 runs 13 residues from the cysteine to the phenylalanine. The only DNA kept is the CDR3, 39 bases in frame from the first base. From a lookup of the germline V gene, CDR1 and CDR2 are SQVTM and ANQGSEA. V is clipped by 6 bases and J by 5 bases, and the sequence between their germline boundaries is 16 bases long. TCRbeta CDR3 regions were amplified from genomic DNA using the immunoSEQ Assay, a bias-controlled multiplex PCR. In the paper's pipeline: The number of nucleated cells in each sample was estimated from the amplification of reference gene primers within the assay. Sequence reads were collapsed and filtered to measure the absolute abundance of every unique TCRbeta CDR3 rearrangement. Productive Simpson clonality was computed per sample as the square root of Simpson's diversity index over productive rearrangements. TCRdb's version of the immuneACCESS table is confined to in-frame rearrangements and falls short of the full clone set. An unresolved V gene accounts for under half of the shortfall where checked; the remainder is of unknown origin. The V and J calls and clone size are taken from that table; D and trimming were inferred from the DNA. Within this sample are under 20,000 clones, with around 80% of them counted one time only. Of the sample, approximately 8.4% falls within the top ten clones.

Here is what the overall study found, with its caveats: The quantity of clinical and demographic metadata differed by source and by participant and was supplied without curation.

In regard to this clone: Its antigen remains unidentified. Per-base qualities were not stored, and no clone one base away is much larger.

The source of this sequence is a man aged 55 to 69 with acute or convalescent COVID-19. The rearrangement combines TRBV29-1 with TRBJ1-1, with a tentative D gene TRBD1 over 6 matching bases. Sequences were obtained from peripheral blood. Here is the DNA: TGCAGCGTCCTCACAGGGAGATGGACTGAAGCTTTCTTT. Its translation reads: CSVLTGRWTEAFF.